These 14 T cell receptor beta chains were all obtained from the same sample, sequenced in a study of shared clonotypes between healthy human individuals. The method was immunoSEQ multiplex PCR; TCRdb's version includes in-frame clones alone and lacks a portion of them. The sample includes hundreds of thousands of clones, roughly four fifths of them seen just once. Sample: PBMCs. Receptors originate from a woman in her 40s in good health. Some clones in this sample may be carry-over from other donors' samples.

In its sample, this clone was seen many times. The chain joins TRBV7-8 to TRBJ1-2; D unclear. The length of the CDR3 is 15 residues. CDR1 SGHVS and CDR2 FQNEAQ come from the germline V gene. Trimming pared 0 bases from V and 5 bases from J, leaving 13 bases between. The CDR3 DNA is TGTGCCAGCAGCTTAGCGGGTAGGCCAACATATGGCTACACCTTC. Its translation is CASSLAGRPTYGYTF.

J is TRBJ2-1 and V is TRBV5-4; a weak D match, TRBD1 (5 bases). From germline, CDR1 is SGHNT and CDR2 YYREEE (reference sequence). V gave up 0 bases and J gave up 7 bases, with 11 bases separating them. The CDR3 is 14 residues long. The CDR3 region is CASSLAPGANEQFF. In DNA, the CDR3 is TGTGCCAGCAGCTTGGCCCCTGGGGCGAATGAGCAGTTCTTC.

The V call is TRBV5-1, the J call TRBJ2-7; TRBD2 aligns across 7 bases. V lost 0 bases, J lost 3 bases, and 6 bases stayed unmatched. Germline CDR1 SGHRS, CDR2 YFSETQ. The CDR3 spans 15 residues. CDR3 in amino acids: CASSLDAGAFYEQYF. The DNA for the CDR3 is TGCGCCAGCAGCTTGGATGCGGGAGCTTTCTACGAGCAGTACTTC.

This clone has just one count. The identical CDR3 is also encoded by other nucleotide sequences in the sample. The chain uses TRBV30 and TRBJ2-3; the D gene is possibly TRBD1 (6 bases). V was cut by 5 bases and J by 1 base, with 13 bases left in between. The CDR3 covers 14 residues. CDR1 is GTSNPN and CDR2 is SVGIG in the germline V gene (reference sequence). Here the CDR3 DNA reads TGTGCCTGGGGCAGGGGAGCTGGCACAGATACGCAGTATTTT. Amino acids: CAWGRGAGTDTQYF. Based on the CDR3 plus reference TRBV30 and TRBJ2-3, the full variable domain is SQTIHQWPATLVQPVGSPLSLECTVEGTSNPNLYWYRQAAGRGLQLLFYSVGIGQISSEVPQNLSASRPQDRQFILSSKKLLLSDSGFYLCAWGRGAGTDTQYFGPGTRLTVL.

The chain employs TRBV7-3 and TRBJ2-3, with D possibly being TRBD2 (7 bases). V was pared by 4 bases and J by 2 bases, with 13 bases between. The CDR3 is 15 amino acids. The V gene's germline CDR1 is SGHTA and CDR2 FQGTGA. CDR3 sequence (DNA): TGTGCCAGCAGCTCCCAAGCGGGACACACAGATACGCAGTATTTT. Its protein product is CASSSQAGHTDTQYF.

This clone occurred once. The chain recombines TRBV4-2 with TRBJ2-7; TRBD2 agrees at 9 bases. The CDR3 runs 17 residues. The J segment lost 2 bases and the V segment lost 0 bases, leaving 8 bases of the junction unmatched. Germline V gives CDR1 LGHNA, CDR2 YNFKEQ. The CDR3 DNA reads TGTGCCAGCAGCCAAGATAGGGTTGCGGGAGGGCCCTACGAGCAGTACTTC. Its translation: CASSQDRVAGGPYEQYF.

This clone was recorded once. This rearrangement joins TRBV7-2 to TRBJ2-7, with TRBD2 matching over 12 bases. The germline V gene has CDR1 SGHTA and CDR2 FQGNSA. The junction had 7 bases not matched to a gene; V was cut back by 4 bases and J by 6 bases. This CDR3 is 15 amino acids long. The CDR3 DNA is TGTGCCAGCAGCTCCTACGGGGGACTAGCGGGCGAGCAGTACTTC. Its translation: CASSSYGGLAGEQYF.

This clone was seen many times. V usage is TRBV5-1 and J usage is TRBJ2-6; 9 bases agree with TRBD1. Germline V CDR1 and CDR2: SGHRS, YFSETQ. The CDR3 is made up of 17 amino acids. V was pared by 7 bases and J by 1 base, with 9 bases of the junction left unmatched. Here the CDR3 DNA reads TGCGCCAGCGCGACCGGGACAGGGTTTTCTGGGGCCAACGTCCTGACTTTC. Encoded protein: CASATGTGFSGANVLTF.

The chain uses TRBV15 and TRBJ1-2; 8 bases line up with TRBD1. The V gene end was trimmed by 4 bases and the J gene end by 5 bases; junction bases not matched to a gene: 6. The CDR3 covers 14 residues. The germline gives CDR1 LNHNV, CDR2 YYDKDF (reference sequence). The CDR3 spells CATSTSTGVYGYTF. The CDR3 nucleotides read TGTGCCACCAGCACATCGACAGGGGTATATGGCTACACCTTC.

The chain uses TRBV2 and TRBJ2-1, with TRBD2 identical over 11 bases. V dropped 8 bases and J dropped 5; count of bases not matched to a gene: 17. The CDR3 is 18 residues long. Germline loops: CDR1 SNHLY, CDR2 FYNNEI. The DNA for the CDR3 is TGTGCCAGCGGGGGGGGATTGAGGCTAGCGGGAGGAAACAATGAGCAGTTCTTC. Translated: CASGGGLRLAGGNNEQFF.

V and J are TRBV19 and TRBJ1-1; D gene ambiguous. Per germline, CDR1 LNHDA and CDR2 SQIVND (reference sequence). V lost 2 bases, J lost 10 bases, and 11 bases lay in between. The CDR3 extends over 12 amino acids. The CDR3: CASSITRGGAFF. CDR3 sequence (DNA): TGTGCCAGTAGTATAACTCGGGGAGGAGCTTTCTTT.

Note on this clone: This may arise from a read error, as a much more abundant clone is one base away. The same CDR3 can be traced to other DNA sequences in this sample. The chain uses TRBV6-5 and TRBJ1-5; perhaps TRBD1 as D (6 bases). CDR1 is MNHEY and CDR2 is SVGAGI in the germline V gene. This CDR3 is built from 16 residues. The CDR3 loop is CASSYRQVRLGQPQHF. In nucleotides, the CDR3 is TGTGCCAGCAGTTACCGACAGGTCCGATTGGGGCAGCCCCAGCATTTC.

This clone was seen a handful of times. Other nucleotide sequences from this sample produce the same CDR3. The chain recombines TRBV7-2 with TRBJ2-5; 8 bases fit TRBD2. Germline V gene sequence: CDR1 SGHTA, CDR2 FQGNSA. The CDR3 sequence is 14 residues long. V lost 5 bases, J lost 1 base, and 3 bases stayed unmatched. CDR3: CASSLGLAQETQYF. The CDR3 nucleotides read TGTGCCAGCAGCCTCGGACTAGCCCAAGAGACCCAGTACTTC.

The rearrangement links TRBV4-2 to TRBJ2-6; the D is unclear. V lost 1 base, J lost 0 bases, and 10 bases lay in between. The CDR3 runs 17 residues. Germline V CDR1 and CDR2: LGHNA, YNFKEQ. The CDR3 DNA follows: TGTGCCAGCAGCCAAGGTGATACCCGCTCTGGGGCCAACGTCCTGACTTTC. Residues: CASSQGDTRSGANVLTF.